These 2 T cell receptor beta chains were all obtained from the same sample, sequenced in a study of PD-1 blockade in classical Hodgkin lymphoma. Brentuximab vedotin exposure varied among the patients, all of whom had relapsed after autologous stem cell transplantation. TCRdb's table, derived via immunoSEQ multiplex PCR, lists solely in-frame clones and lacks some. The sample includes some 10,000 clones, 80% to 95% seen only once; the top ten take 12% to 15%. Sequencing was performed on peripheral blood mononuclear cells (PBMCs), taken at baseline. These receptors were taken from a human donor with classical Hodgkin lymphoma.

This chain uses TRBV5-1 with TRBJ2-7; 8 bases line up with TRBD1. This CDR3 is built from 16 residues. The junction had 7 bases not matched to a gene; V was cut back by 1 base and J by 1 base. From germline, CDR1 is SGHRS and CDR2 YFSETQ. The CDR3 DNA follows: TGCGCCAGCAGCTTGTCTTGGGGACAGGTATCCTACGAGCAGTACTTC. It codes for CASSLSWGQVSYEQYF.

The chain links TRBV30 to TRBJ2-7; no firm D call. The V gene lost 1 base and the J gene lost 2 bases, with 3 bases spanning the gap. CDR1 GTSNPN and CDR2 SVGIG come from the germline V gene (reference sequence). CDR3 length: 11 amino acids. Here the CDR3 DNA reads TGTGCCTGGAGTGCCCCCTACGAGCAGTACTTC. Residues: CAWSAPYEQYF.